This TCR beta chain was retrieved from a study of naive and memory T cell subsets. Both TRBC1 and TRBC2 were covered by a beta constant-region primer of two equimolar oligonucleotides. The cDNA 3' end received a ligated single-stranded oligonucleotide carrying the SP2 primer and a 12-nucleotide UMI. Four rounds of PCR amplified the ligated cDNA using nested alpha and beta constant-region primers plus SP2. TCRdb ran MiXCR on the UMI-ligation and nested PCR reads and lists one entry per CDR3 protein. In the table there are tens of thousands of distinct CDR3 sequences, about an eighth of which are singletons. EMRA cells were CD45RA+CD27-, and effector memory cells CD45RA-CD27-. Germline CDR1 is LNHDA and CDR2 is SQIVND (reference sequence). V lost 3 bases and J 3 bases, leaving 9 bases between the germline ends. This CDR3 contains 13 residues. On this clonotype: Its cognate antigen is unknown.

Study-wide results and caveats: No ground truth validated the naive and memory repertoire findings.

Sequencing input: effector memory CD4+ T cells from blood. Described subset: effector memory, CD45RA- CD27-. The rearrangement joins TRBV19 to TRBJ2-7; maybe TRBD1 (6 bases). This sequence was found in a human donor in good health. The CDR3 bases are TGTGCCAGTAGTATGGGACAATTCTACGAGCAGTACTTC. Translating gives CASSMGQFYEQYF.